This TCR beta chain was retrieved from a study of T-cell memory formation after mild COVID-19 (dated by TCRdb to the early 2020s). Describing the broader study: Most TCR sequence clusters were specific to one of the two donors. T-cell clones expanding and contracting after mild COVID-19 in a couple of donors were tracked by longitudinal TCRalpha and TCRbeta repertoire sequencing. The cohort comprised two young, previously healthy adult volunteers, one female and one male. The investigation overall reported the following: SARS-CoV-2 specificity of the second-wave clones peaking on day 37 was not confirmed. Clones that contracted from day 15 to 85 showed balanced CD4/CD8 phenotypes, whereas a second wave of clones that expanded from day 15 to 37 leaned towards CD4+. Contracting CD4+ clones appeared mostly in the CM and EM memory subsets, whereas CD8+ clones were enriched in EMRA. Some responding clones were detected in pre-infection memory, which suggested that pre-existing cross-reactive memory T cells had joined the SARS-CoV-2 response. The study included only two mild cases, and larger cohorts that include severe cases with pre-infection samples were judged to be necessary.

This clonotype came up a few times. This receptor's antigen is unknown. Base qualities are not at hand, and no much larger clone is one base apart. Sequencing relied on an Illumina NovaSeq 6000. TCRalpha and TCRbeta cDNA libraries were constructed by 5'RACE with constant-segment primers, with sample barcodes and unique molecular identifiers being introduced. Trizol reagent was used to extract RNA from every sample. The libraries were amplified in two PCR steps, and the second step added a second sample barcode and Illumina TruSeq adapters. Sequencing of libraries was performed on an Illumina NovaSeq with 2 x 150 bp paired-end reads. For the original study's pipeline: The reads were demultiplexed and collapsed into UMI-guided consensus sequences using migec v1.2.7. Using mixcr v2.1.11, UMI consensuses were aligned to TRA and TRB V and J templates and then assembled into clonotypes. Clonotypes were classified as expanded or contracted when called significant by both edgeR and NoisET, with noise models trained on biological replicates. For edgeR calls, the thresholds were a false discovery rate-adjusted p below 0.01 and a log2 fold-change of 1. As an exploratory analysis of dynamics, max-normalized trajectories of the 1000 most abundant clonotypes were examined by PCA with hierarchical clustering. The CD4 or CD8 phenotype of responding clones was assigned using the separately sequenced CD4+ and CD8+ repertoires. Clones were called with MiXCR by TCRdb after fastp trimmed the public reads at Q25, and only in-frame beta chains were retained. Each entry is one CDR3 protein sequence, shown with its most common DNA and genes. The V and J calls come from TCRdb's annotation, not from the publication. Present in this sample are fewer than 500,000 distinct CDR3 sequences, nearly 25% of which were seen just once. The ten largest make up approximately 12% of the sample.

Unmatched junction bases come to 12, with V trimmed by 5 bases and J by 9 bases. Its CDR3 holds 16 amino acids, cysteine through phenylalanine. Only CDR3 DNA is held: 48 bases, read in frame from base 1. CDR1 and CDR2, per the germline V gene, are SGHTA and FQGTGA. Ficoll-Paque density gradient centrifugation was used to isolate PBMCs. This sequence originates from an adult woman who had mild COVID-19 (a few samples of this study predate the infection). The sample titles of this study are shuffled in the database, so cell type and time point are left out; the donor was told from shared clones. This sequence uses TRBV7-3 and TRBJ2-3; TRBD2 matches 12 bases in the middle. Sequenced input: PBMCs or a T cell subset sorted from them (not recorded which). The DNA is as follows: TGTGCCAGCAGCCCCGGACTAGCGGGGAGGAGGGGAACGCAGTATTTT. This sequence encodes CASSPGLAGRRGTQYF.